One and the same sample provided the 9 T cell receptor beta chains below, sequenced in a study of blood T cell repertoires in COVID-19. TCRdb keeps only in-frame clones here, not all; method: immunoSEQ multiplex PCR. Of about 290,000 clones detected, 86% appear once; the ten largest clones hold 2.5% to 3.5%. The sample was peripheral blood. These receptors came from a woman in her twenties or thirties with active or convalescent COVID-19.

This clone came up a few times. This rearrangement joins TRBV28 to TRBJ1-2; 7 nucleotides line up with TRBD1. V was pared by 5 bases and J by 7 bases, with 4 bases of the junction left unmatched. CDR3 length: 12 residues. Per the germline V gene, CDR1 is MDHEN and CDR2 is SYDVKM. CDR3 sequence reads: CASSPQGIGYTF. The CDR3, as DNA: TGTGCCAGCAGTCCACAGGGGATTGGCTACACCTTC.

V is TRBV6-2 or TRBV6-3 and J is TRBJ2-3; TRBD2 matches at 12 bases. The CDR3 length is 16 residues. Germline V gene sequence: CDR1 MNHEY, CDR2 SVGEGT. J gave up 6 bases and V 6 bases, and 10 bases lay outside the gene matches. CDR3 in amino acids: CASSLTSGGLRDTQYF. The CDR3 bases are TGTGCCAGCAGCCTGACTAGCGGGGGTCTTCGGGATACGCAGTATTTT.

The genes are TRBV18 and TRBJ1-2; 9 bases agree with TRBD1. Unmatched junction bases numbered 5, after V lost 3 bases and J lost 3 bases. Germline V lookup: CDR1 KGHSH, CDR2 LQKENI. There are 15 residues in the CDR3. CDR3 sequence: CASSPVDRGDYGYTF. The DNA of the CDR3 is TGTGCCAGCTCACCCGTCGACAGGGGGGACTATGGCTACACCTTC.

The V and J genes are TRBV7-2 and TRBJ2-4, with a weak D call TRBD1 (5 bases). The germline V and J ends were trimmed by 1 base and 7 bases, with 20 bases remaining between them. CDR1 is SGHTA, CDR2 FQGNSA, per germline. This CDR3 is built from 17 residues. For the CDR3, the DNA is TGTGCCAGCAGCTTAGTTTCTGGGGCTACTCTTGGCAACATTCAGTACTTC. This sequence encodes CASSLVSGATLGNIQYF.

The chain combines TRBV7-9 with TRBJ1-2; D is unresolved. The V end was cut by 5 bases, the J end by 5 bases, with 9 bases between. Germline loops: CDR1 SEHNR, CDR2 FQNEAQ (reference sequence). The CDR3 loop spans 12 amino acids. The CDR3 DNA is TGTGCCAGCAGCGGAGGTGGTTATGGCTACACCTTC. Protein: CASSGGGYGYTF.

The chain couples TRBV3-1 (or the pseudogene TRBV3-2) to TRBJ2-2; D unclear. The germline V gene has CDR1 LGHDT and CDR2 YNNKEL (reference sequence). The V end was cut by 0 bases, the J end by 6 bases, with 5 bases between. The CDR3 length is 13 residues. The CDR3 coding sequence is TGTGCCAGCAGCCAAGATTTCGCCGGGGAGCTGTTTTTT. Translated: CASSQDFAGELFF.

About this clone itself: The sample holds other DNA sequences that translate to the same CDR3. V gene TRBV2 combines with J gene TRBJ1-1; 7 nucleotides agree with TRBD1. V shed 5 bases, J shed 5 bases, and the junction held 5 bases outside the gene matches. The CDR3 has 13 residues. CDR1 and CDR2 (germline): SNHLY, FYNNEI. CDR3 nucleotides: TGTGCCAGCAGTAGGGGGCTAGGGACTGAAGCTTTCTTT. It encodes CASSRGLGTEAFF. The full variable domain, its missing parts supplied by reference TRBV2 and TRBJ1-1, is EPEVTQTPSHQVTQMGQEVILRCVPISNHLYFYWYRQILGQKVEFLVSFYNNEISEKSEIFDDQFSVERPDGSNFTLKIRSTKLEDSAMYFCASSRGLGTEAFFGQGTRLTVV.

This chain links TRBV6-5 with TRBJ1-2; the D gene is possibly TRBD1 (5 bases). CDR3 length: 14 amino acids. Looked up from germline, CDR1 is MNHEY and CDR2 is SVGAGI. V was clipped by 5 bases and J by 5 bases, with 15 bases between them. The CDR3 DNA reads TGTGCCAGCAGTCAGCGGGACTCAACTTATGGCTACACCTTC. It translates to CASSQRDSTYGYTF.

This chain uses TRBV6-5 with TRBJ1-1; TRBD1 matches at 7 bases. Looked up from germline, CDR1 is MNHEY and CDR2 is SVGAGI. The CDR3 covers 12 residues. The ends lost 7 bases at V and 8 bases at J; junction bases unmatched: 7. As DNA, the CDR3 is TGTGCCAGCACCTCGGACAGGATAGAAGCTTTCTTT. Translating it yields CASTSDRIEAFF.